Listed below are T cell receptor beta chains from one sample, sequenced in a study of blood T cell repertoires in COVID-19. Assay used: immunoSEQ multiplex PCR; TCRdb lists only in-frame clones, some missing. The table includes about 50,000 clones, approximately 89% detected once. The sequenced sample consisted of peripheral blood. The source of these receptors is a woman in her sixties or seventies with COVID-19, enrolled during active disease. CDR3s include the opening cysteine and the closing phenylalanine or tryptophan. The D gene is left open where the match is weak. Expanded clones are given a class, and other clones once, few, many or no size at all.

J gene: TRBJ1-5
V gene: TRBV18
D gene: NA
clone size: NA
CDR3 DNA: TGTGCCAGCTCACCAGGGCCGAACCATCAGCCCCAGCATTTT
CDR3 protein: CASSPGPNHQPQHF

J gene: TRBJ1-1
V gene: TRBV18
D gene: TRBD1
clone size: NA
CDR3 DNA: TGTGCCAGCTCACCTTCGGGGACAGCGCTTGAAGCTTTCTTT
CDR3 protein: CASSPSGTALEAFF

J gene: TRBJ1-1
V gene: TRBV18
D gene: NA
clone size: NA
CDR3 DNA: TGTGCCAGCTCTCTTCTCGGGAACACTGAAGCTTTCTTT
CDR3 protein: CASSLLGNTEAFF

J gene: TRBJ1-1
V gene: TRBV4-1
D gene: NA
clone size: NA
CDR3 DNA: TGCGCCAGCAGCCAAGGAGCGGATGAAGCTTTCTTT
CDR3 protein: CASSQGADEAFF

J gene: TRBJ1-3
V gene: TRBV19
D gene: NA
clone size: once
CDR3 DNA: TGTGCCAGTAGTTGGCTCGGACACGACAACACCATATATTTT
CDR3 protein: CASSWLGHDNTIYF

J gene: TRBJ2-7
V gene: TRBV6-6
D gene: NA
clone size: NA
CDR3 DNA: TGTGCCAGCAGTTACTCCAGGGCGCGGAGTGACGAGCAGTACTTC
CDR3 protein: CASSYSRARSDEQYF

J gene: TRBJ2-1
V gene: TRBV15
D gene: TRBD2
clone size: NA
CDR3 DNA: TGTGCCACCAGCAGTGCTCCGGGGGGTGAGCAGTTCTTC
CDR3 protein: CATSSAPGGEQFF

J gene: TRBJ2-7
V gene: TRBV11-3
D gene: NA
clone size: NA
CDR3 DNA: TGTGCCAGCAGCCTAAGTTCTCTGGACGAGCAGTACTTC
CDR3 protein: CASSLSSLDEQYF

J gene: TRBJ2-3
V gene: TRBV2
D gene: TRBD2
clone size: NA
CDR3 DNA: TGTGCCAGCAGGGAGGGACTAGCAGGGGCTGATACGCAGTATTTT
CDR3 protein: CASREGLAGADTQYF

J gene: TRBJ1-1
V gene: TRBV2
D gene: NA
clone size: NA
CDR3 DNA: TGTGCCAGCAGAAGGACAGAGGAACTAACTGAAGCTTTCTTT
CDR3 protein: CASRRTEELTEAFF

J gene: TRBJ2-2
V gene: TRBV6-4
D gene: TRBD2
clone size: NA
CDR3 DNA: TGTGCCAGCAGCAGACTAGCGGGAACCACCGGGGAGCTGTTTTTT
CDR3 protein: CASSRLAGTTGELFF

J gene: TRBJ2-2
V gene: TRBV2
D gene: TRBD1
clone size: NA
CDR3 DNA: TGTGCCAGCATTCGGACAGGGGCGAACACCGGGGAGCTGTTTTTT
CDR3 protein: CASIRTGANTGELFF

J gene: TRBJ2-1
V gene: TRBV6-5
D gene: NA
clone size: NA
CDR3 DNA: TGTGCCAGCAGTTTACAGGGTGGTAGATGGAATGAGCAGTTCTTC
CDR3 protein: CASSLQGGRWNEQFF

J gene: TRBJ1-5
V gene: TRBV7-8
D gene: NA
clone size: many
CDR3 DNA: TGTGCCAGCAGCTTAGAGGGACATCTCTCGACCCAGCATTTT
CDR3 protein: CASSLEGHLSTQHF

J gene: TRBJ2-5
V gene: TRBV6-5
D gene: NA
clone size: NA
CDR3 DNA: TGTGCCAGCAGTTACCTCAGGGCGGAGACCCAGTACTTC
CDR3 protein: CASSYLRAETQYF

J gene: TRBJ2-1
V gene: TRBV6-2/TRBV6-3
D gene: TRBD2
clone size: NA
CDR3 DNA: TGTGCCAGCAGTTACTCGACTAGCGGGAGCACTAATGAGCAGTTCTTC
CDR3 protein: CASSYSTSGSTNEQFF

J gene: TRBJ2-3
V gene: TRBV30
D gene: TRBD2
clone size: NA
CDR3 DNA: TGTGCCTGGACCGCACTTGGGACTAGTACGCAGTATTTT
CDR3 protein: CAWTALGTSTQYF

J gene: TRBJ1-2
V gene: TRBV3-1/TRBV3-2
D gene: TRBD1
clone size: NA
CDR3 DNA: TGTGCCAGCAGCCCCCCGGACAGGGATTATGGCTACACCTTC
CDR3 protein: CASSPPDRDYGYTF

J gene: TRBJ2-5
V gene: TRBV7-2
D gene: TRBD1
clone size: NA
CDR3 DNA: TGTGCCAGCAGCTCCAGACAGGGGACCCAAGAGACCCAGTACTTC
CDR3 protein: CASSSRQGTQETQYF

J gene: TRBJ2-7
V gene: TRBV6-4
D gene: NA
clone size: NA
CDR3 DNA: TGTGCCAGCAGTGAAACCGTCGGTAGCGAGCAGTACTTC
CDR3 protein: CASSETVGSEQYF

J gene: TRBJ1-1
V gene: TRBV19
D gene: NA
clone size: NA
CDR3 DNA: TGTGCCAGTGCGGACAGTTTGAACACTGAAGCTTTCTTT
CDR3 protein: CASADSLNTEAFF

J gene: TRBJ1-2
V gene: TRBV7-8
D gene: TRBD1
clone size: few
CDR3 DNA: TGTGCCAGCAGCGCGATGCGGGACAGGGCCGGTGGCTACACCTTC
CDR3 protein: CASSAMRDRAGGYTF

J gene: TRBJ2-1
V gene: TRBV4-1
D gene: NA
clone size: NA
CDR3 DNA: TGCGCCAGCAGCCAACCCGTCCCAGCCTACAATGAGCAGTTCTTC
CDR3 protein: CASSQPVPAYNEQFF

J gene: TRBJ2-3
V gene: TRBV30
D gene: TRBD1
clone size: NA
CDR3 DNA: TGTGCCTGGATAAGACAGGGGGCTGATACGCAGTATTTT
CDR3 protein: CAWIRQGADTQYF

J gene: TRBJ2-4
V gene: TRBV5-1
D gene: NA
clone size: NA
CDR3 DNA: TGCGCCAGCAGCTTAGGAACAGTACTAGCCAAAAACATTCAGTACTTC
CDR3 protein: CASSLGTVLAKNIQYF

J gene: TRBJ1-2
V gene: TRBV19
D gene: TRBD1
clone size: once
CDR3 DNA: TGTGCCAGTAGTATGGGGGGACAGAGTAACTATGGCTACACCTTC
CDR3 protein: CASSMGGQSNYGYTF

J gene: TRBJ1-2
V gene: TRBV5-4
D gene: NA
clone size: NA
CDR3 DNA: TGTGCCAGCAGCTTGGATGGCCGCAACTATGGCTACACCTTC
CDR3 protein: CASSLDGRNYGYTF

J gene: TRBJ2-7
V gene: TRBV10-3
D gene: NA
clone size: NA
CDR3 DNA: TGTGCCATCAGCTCCAGGGATTGGAGCTCCTACGAGCAGTACTTC
CDR3 protein: CAISSRDWSSYEQYF

J gene: TRBJ1-5
V gene: TRBV19
D gene: TRBD1
clone size: NA
CDR3 DNA: TGTGCCAGTAGAAGGGTACAGGGGACTGATCAGCCCCAGCATTTT
CDR3 protein: CASRRVQGTDQPQHF

J gene: TRBJ2-1
V gene: TRBV7-8
D gene: TRBD2
clone size: NA
CDR3 DNA: TGTGCCAGCAGCTTAGTGGCGGGAGGTTCCAATGAGCAGTTCTTC
CDR3 protein: CASSLVAGGSNEQFF

J gene: TRBJ1-2
V gene: TRBV27
D gene: NA
clone size: NA
CDR3 DNA: TGTGCCAGCAGTTTTAATAACGCAGGGTATTATGGCTACACCTTC
CDR3 protein: CASSFNNAGYYGYTF

J gene: TRBJ1-5
V gene: TRBV24-1
D gene: TRBD1
clone size: few
CDR3 DNA: TGTGCCACCAGTGATAGGGGACAGGGGTCGCAGCCCCAGCATTTT
CDR3 protein: CATSDRGQGSQPQHF

J gene: TRBJ2-1
V gene: TRBV3-1/TRBV3-2
D gene: NA
clone size: once
CDR3 DNA: TGTGCCAGCAGCCTTTCCGGTCTAGAGCAGTTCTTC
CDR3 protein: CASSLSGLEQFF

J gene: TRBJ2-3
V gene: TRBV27
D gene: TRBD2
clone size: NA
CDR3 DNA: TGTGCCAGCAGTTCTTCTAGCGGGGGGGCGTCTTTCGCAGATACGCAGTATTTT
CDR3 protein: CASSSSSGGASFADTQYF

J gene: TRBJ2-1
V gene: TRBV28
D gene: TRBD2
clone size: NA
CDR3 DNA: TGTGCCAGCGATAGCGGGATGGACAATGAGCAGTTCTTC
CDR3 protein: CASDSGMDNEQFF

J gene: TRBJ2-2
V gene: TRBV6-6
D gene: TRBD2
clone size: NA
CDR3 DNA: TGTGCCAGCAGTTCAGGACTAGCGGGATCCGGGGAGCTGTTTTTT
CDR3 protein: CASSSGLAGSGELFF

J gene: TRBJ2-5
V gene: TRBV10-3
D gene: NA
clone size: few
CDR3 DNA: TGTGCCATCAGTGAGTCGTGGACAGGGAGGGAGAACCAAGAGACCCAGTACTTC
CDR3 protein: CAISESWTGRENQETQYF

J gene: TRBJ2-1
V gene: TRBV7-9
D gene: TRBD2
clone size: NA
CDR3 DNA: TGTGCCAGCAGCTTATTAGCGGGCAGGGAACGAAATGAGCAGTTCTTC
CDR3 protein: CASSLLAGRERNEQFF

J gene: TRBJ2-2
V gene: TRBV7-2
D gene: TRBD1
clone size: NA
CDR3 DNA: TGTGCCAGCAGCTTAGGGGGACAGGCGAACACCGGGGAGCTGTTTTTT
CDR3 protein: CASSLGGQANTGELFF

J gene: TRBJ1-1
V gene: TRBV19
D gene: TRBD1
clone size: NA
CDR3 DNA: TGTGCCAGTCTCGACAGGGGAAACCCTGAAGCTTTCTTT
CDR3 protein: CASLDRGNPEAFF

J gene: TRBJ1-6
V gene: TRBV12-3/TRBV12-4
D gene: NA
clone size: NA
CDR3 DNA: TGTGCCAGCAGCCCTTATAATTCACCCCTCCACTTT
CDR3 protein: CASSPYNSPLHF

J gene: TRBJ2-1
V gene: TRBV10-3
D gene: TRBD1
clone size: NA
CDR3 DNA: TGTGCCATCAGGGGACAGTCCTCCTACAATGAGCAGTTCTTC
CDR3 protein: CAIRGQSSYNEQFF

J gene: TRBJ2-2
V gene: TRBV19
D gene: TRBD2
clone size: NA
CDR3 DNA: TGTGCCAGTAGTCAACGGCTCGGGCCTAGCGGGTCCGGGGAGCTGTTTTTT
CDR3 protein: CASSQRLGPSGSGELFF

J gene: TRBJ2-2
V gene: TRBV6-2/TRBV6-3
D gene: NA
clone size: NA
CDR3 DNA: TGTGCCAGCAGTTACCCCTTTGGTGGGTTGAAAGCGGCGGACACCGGGGAGCTGTTTTTT
CDR3 protein: CASSYPFGGLKAADTGELFF

J gene: TRBJ1-2
V gene: TRBV6-5
D gene: TRBD1
clone size: NA
CDR3 DNA: TGTGCCAGCAGTTACACCGACAGGGGGATTAACTATGGCTACACCTTC
CDR3 protein: CASSYTDRGINYGYTF

J gene: TRBJ2-3
V gene: TRBV3-1/TRBV3-2
D gene: TRBD2
clone size: once
CDR3 DNA: TGTGCCAGCAGCCCCCAAACGGGAGGTTCAGATACGCAGTATTTT
CDR3 protein: CASSPQTGGSDTQYF

J gene: TRBJ2-6
V gene: TRBV19
D gene: NA
clone size: NA
CDR3 DNA: TGTGCCAGTAGTATAACAGCCTACTCTGGGGCCAACGTCCTGACTTTC
CDR3 protein: CASSITAYSGANVLTF

J gene: TRBJ2-7
V gene: TRBV6-2/TRBV6-3
D gene: NA
clone size: NA
CDR3 DNA: TGTGCCAGCAGTTATCAAGGGGCCGGCATATACGAGCAGTACTTC
CDR3 protein: CASSYQGAGIYEQYF

J gene: TRBJ2-1
V gene: TRBV3-1/TRBV3-2
D gene: TRBD2
clone size: NA
CDR3 DNA: TGTGCCAGCAGCCAAGAGGGTGCGGGAGACCACAATGAGCAGTTCTTC
CDR3 protein: CASSQEGAGDHNEQFF

J gene: TRBJ2-1
V gene: TRBV7-9
D gene: TRBD2
clone size: NA
CDR3 DNA: TGTGCCAGCAGCTTGGGACTAGCGGGAGGGTACCTTTACAATGAGCAGTTCTTC
CDR3 protein: CASSLGLAGGYLYNEQFF

J gene: TRBJ1-3
V gene: TRBV19
D gene: NA
clone size: NA
CDR3 DNA: TGTGCCAGTAGCCGACAGGATAACTCTGGAAACACCATATATTTT
CDR3 protein: CASSRQDNSGNTIYF

J gene: TRBJ1-2
V gene: TRBV7-8
D gene: TRBD1
clone size: NA
CDR3 DNA: TGTGCCAGCAGCCCTAGCGGGACAGCTTATGGCTACACCTTC
CDR3 protein: CASSPSGTAYGYTF

J gene: TRBJ2-3
V gene: TRBV19
D gene: TRBD2
clone size: NA
CDR3 DNA: TGTGCCAGTAGTATAGGTGGGGGGGTCGATACGCAGTATTTT
CDR3 protein: CASSIGGGVDTQYF

J gene: TRBJ2-2
V gene: TRBV29-1
D gene: NA
clone size: NA
CDR3 DNA: TGCAGCGTAGACGGCGGGAACACCGGGGAGCTGTTTTTT
CDR3 protein: CSVDGGNTGELFF